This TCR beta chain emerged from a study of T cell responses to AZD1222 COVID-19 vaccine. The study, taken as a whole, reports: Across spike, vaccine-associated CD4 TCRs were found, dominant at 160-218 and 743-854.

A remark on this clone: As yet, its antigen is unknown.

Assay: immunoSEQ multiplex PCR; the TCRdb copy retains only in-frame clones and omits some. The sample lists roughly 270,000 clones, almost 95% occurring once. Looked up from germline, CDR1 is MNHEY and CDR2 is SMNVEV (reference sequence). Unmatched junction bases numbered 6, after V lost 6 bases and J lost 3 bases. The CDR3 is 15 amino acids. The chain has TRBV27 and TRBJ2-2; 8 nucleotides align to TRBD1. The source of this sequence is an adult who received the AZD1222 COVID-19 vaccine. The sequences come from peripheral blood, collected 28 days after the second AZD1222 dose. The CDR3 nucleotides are TGTGCCAGCAGACCCCGGGACAGGTACACCGGGGAGCTGTTTTTT. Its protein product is CASRPRDRYTGELFF.